One and the same sample provided the 27 T cell receptor beta chains below, sequenced in a study of cytomegalovirus exposure and HLA in healthy donors. PCR primers comprised 60 Vbeta and 13 Jbeta primers. Clones were read by immunoSEQ multiplex PCR, and TCRdb kept only the in-frame ones, dropping some. The data show 150,000 to 200,000 clones, around 74% seen once. Sequencing was done on a sample of PBMCs. Receptor source: a female donor in good health and CMV-seronegative.

The chain joins TRBV6-5 to TRBJ2-2; tentative D call: TRBD1 (6 bases). Trimming cost V 3 bases and J 0 bases, with 8 bases left between them. The germline gives CDR1 MNHEY, CDR2 SVGAGI. This CDR3 contains 15 residues. Here the CDR3 reads CASSYDRTNTGELFF. In DNA, the CDR3 is TGTGCCAGCAGTTATGACAGGACGAACACCGGGGAGCTGTTTTTT.

By share of the sample, this clone is medium-sized. This chain uses TRBV6-1 with TRBJ2-7, with 13 bases identical to TRBD2. The trim removed 10 bases at V and 2 bases at J, leaving 8 bases unmatched. The CDR3 is 15 amino acids. The germline V gene encodes CDR1 MNHNS and CDR2 SASEGT. In nucleotides, the CDR3 is TGTGCCACGACCCGGACTAGCGGGAGTCCCTACGAGCAGTACTTC. Amino acid sequence: CATTRTSGSPYEQYF.

The chain recombines TRBV19 with TRBJ1-5; D is uncertain. V lost 10 bases and J 4 bases, leaving 20 bases between the germline ends. Germline V gene lookup returns CDR1 LNHDA and CDR2 SQIVND (reference sequence). The CDR3 is 15 residues long. The CDR3 region is CATDKRGLENQPQHF. The CDR3, as DNA: TGTGCCACCGATAAACGGGGTTTAGAGAATCAGCCCCAGCATTTT.

The CDR3 reads CASSESFLLTSGSSYNEQFF. For the CDR3, the DNA is TGCGCCAGCAGTGAGTCCTTTCTTTTGACTAGCGGTAGCTCCTACAATGAGCAGTTCTTC. The chain joins TRBV10-1 to TRBJ2-1, with 9 nucleotides matching TRBD2. Germline V gives CDR1 WNHNN, CDR2 SYGVQD (reference sequence). CDR3 length: 20 residues. With 0 bases clipped from V and 0 bases from J, the junction kept 12 bases outside the gene matches.

This clone was seen more than once but under ten times. The chain couples TRBV2 to TRBJ2-7, with D possibly TRBD1 on 6 matching bases. V was trimmed by 4 bases and J by 4 bases, leaving 11 bases between them. Germline V gene data show CDR1 as SNHLY and CDR2 as FYNNEI. The CDR3 runs to 13 residues. The CDR3 bases are TGTGCCAGCAGTGGACAGGTTGGGTACGAGCAGTACTTC. It encodes CASSGQVGYEQYF.

The chain has TRBV19 and TRBJ1-4; weak D call: TRBD1 (6 bases). The CDR3 is 19 residues long. Germline lookup yields CDR1 LNHDA and CDR2 SQIVND (reference sequence). Trimming cost V 5 bases and J 7 bases, with 29 bases left between them. The CDR3 DNA follows: TGTGCCAGTAGTCGCTCCTTCTTGGCAGTGGGGACAAGAGGTGAAAAACTGTTTTTT. Translated: CASSRSFLAVGTRGEKLFF.

The rearrangement links TRBV5-6 to TRBJ1-2; the D gene is possibly TRBD1 (5 bases). Germline CDR1 and CDR2: SGHDT and YYEEEE. Trimming pared 0 bases from V and 4 bases from J, leaving 13 bases between. The CDR3 has 15 residues. CDR3 region: CASSLGVAGRYGYTF. The DNA of the CDR3 is TGTGCCAGCAGCTTGGGGGTTGCGGGACGCTATGGCTACACCTTC.

This clone has a single count. This chain joins TRBV14 and TRBJ2-1, with D possibly matching TRBD1 (6 bases). The CDR3 is made up of 16 amino acids. In germline, CDR1 is SGHDN, CDR2 FVKESK. Trimming left V 1 base short and J 2 bases short, with 12 bases between. The CDR3 sequence: CASSQAQGFPYNEQFF. The CDR3 DNA is TGTGCCAGCAGCCAAGCTCAGGGGTTTCCCTACAATGAGCAGTTCTTC. The variable domain in full, with the rest retrieved from reference TRBV14 and TRBJ2-1, is EAGVTQFPSHSVIEKGQTVTLRCDPISGHDNLYWYRRVMGKEIKFLLHFVKESKQDESGMPNNRFLAERTGGTYSTLKVQPAELEDSGVYFCASSQAQGFPYNEQFFGPGTRLTVL.

The rearrangement joins TRBV27 to TRBJ1-2, with TRBD1 matching over 9 bases. Germline lookup yields CDR1 MNHEY and CDR2 SMNVEV (reference sequence). Trimming at V came to 3 bases and at J to 6 bases, leaving 8 bases not matched to a gene. There are 15 residues in the CDR3. CDR3 nucleotide sequence: TGTGCCAGCAGTTTCTATTCGGACAGGGGAAATGGCTACACCTTC. This encodes CASSFYSDRGNGYTF.

This clone was seen a single time. The chain is built from TRBV6-6 and TRBJ2-3; D is unclear. This CDR3 is 15 amino acids long. Germline CDR1 reads MNHNY; CDR2 reads SVGAGI (reference sequence). The ends were cut back, 0 bases at V and 4 bases at J, with 11 bases in the middle. The CDR3 nucleotides read TGTGCCAGCAGTTACTCGACGCAAGAGGCAGATACGCAGTATTTT. Encoded protein: CASSYSTQEADTQYF.

This clone turned up a few times. The V gene is TRBV2, the J gene TRBJ1-1; the D gene is possibly TRBD1 (5 bases). The length of the CDR3 is 13 residues. Per the germline V gene, CDR1 is SNHLY and CDR2 is FYNNEI. Trimming left V 4 bases short and J 5 bases short, with 11 bases between. The CDR3 region has the DNA TGTGCCAGCAGTGCCAGGGAGGGGACTGAAGCTTTCTTT. It is translated as CASSAREGTEAFF.

A few counts support this clone. J is TRBJ2-1 and V is TRBV29-1, with 12 bases lining up with TRBD2. After removal of 7 bases from V and 4 bases from J, the junction contained 2 bases not matched to a gene. Germline CDR1 reads SQVTM; CDR2 reads ANQGSEA. The CDR3 consists of 13 residues. The CDR3 DNA follows: TGCAGCGGGGGGACTAGCGGGTACAATGAGCAGTTCTTC. This codes for CSGGTSGYNEQFF.

The chain is built from TRBV6-6 and TRBJ1-1, with 11 bases identical to TRBD1. CDR3 length: 16 residues. Germline trimming cut 8 bases from V and 1 base from J; bases unmatched to any gene: 9. Per the germline V gene, CDR1 is MNHNY and CDR2 is SVGAGI (reference sequence). The CDR3 sequence: CASRTGGERGNTEAFF. The CDR3, as DNA: TGTGCCAGCCGGACAGGGGGCGAAAGGGGGAACACTGAAGCTTTCTTT.

The chain carries TRBV5-1 and TRBJ2-5; D is perhaps TRBD2 (6 bases). V dropped 4 bases and J dropped 4 bases, with 11 bases sitting between them. Germline assignment: CDR1 SGHRS and CDR2 YFSETQ. CDR3 size: 13 residues. The CDR3 sequence: CASSPQGGETQYF. The CDR3 region has the DNA TGCGCCAGCAGCCCCCAGGGAGGAGAGACCCAGTACTTC.

J is TRBJ2-1 and V is TRBV9; TRBD2 agrees at 13 bases. The germline gives CDR1 SGDLS, CDR2 YYNGEE. This CDR3 comprises 16 residues. Trimming at V came to 0 bases and at J to 7 bases, leaving 4 bases not matched to a gene. For the CDR3, the DNA is TGTGCCAGCAGCGTAGGACTAGCGGGAGGTGAAAATGAGCAGTTCTTC. As protein: CASSVGLAGGENEQFF.

The rearrangement links TRBV7-2 to TRBJ1-2, with TRBD1 as a possible D gene (5 bases). In germline, CDR1 is SGHTA, CDR2 FQGNSA. There are 13 residues in the CDR3. V was cut by 8 bases and J by 7 bases, with 17 bases left in between. The CDR3 nucleotides are TGTGCCAGCCGCGAGGCGGATAGGGGTGGCTACACCTTC. This sequence encodes CASREADRGGYTF.

This chain uses TRBV5-1 with TRBJ1-1; D remains unclear. The V gene lost 3 bases and the J gene lost 5 bases, with 8 bases spanning the gap. The CDR3 loop spans 12 amino acids. Germline V gives CDR1 SGHRS, CDR2 YFSETQ. CDR3 residues: CASSWRGTEAFF. In DNA form, the CDR3 reads TGCGCCAGCAGCTGGAGAGGGACTGAAGCTTTCTTT.

The chain employs TRBV5-6 and TRBJ1-1, with 7 nucleotides matching TRBD1. With V trimmed by 0 bases and J by 0 bases, 11 bases remained unmatched. CDR1 is SGHDT, CDR2 YYEEEE, per germline. The CDR3 runs 18 residues. The CDR3 sequence is CASSLARGQRKMNTEAFF. The CDR3 DNA reads TGTGCCAGCAGCTTGGCCAGGGGACAGAGGAAGATGAACACTGAAGCTTTCTTT.

The chain carries TRBV30 and TRBJ2-3; 13 nucleotides align to TRBD2. From germline, CDR1 is GTSNPN and CDR2 SVGIG (reference sequence). Trimming took 3 bases from V and 2 from J; bases not matched to a gene: 14. The CDR3 totals 19 residues. The CDR3 DNA reads as TGTGCCTGGAGCACCGGACTAGCGGGGGCCCTTAGCGACACAGATACGCAGTATTTT. Residues: CAWSTGLAGALSDTDTQYF.

This chain links TRBV19 with TRBJ2-3; D is unclear. This CDR3 spans 14 amino acids. Trimming removed 5 bases at V and 1 base at J, with 10 bases between. Germline V gives CDR1 LNHDA, CDR2 SQIVND (reference sequence). CDR3 loop: CASSADSGTDTQYF. As DNA, the CDR3 is TGTGCCAGTAGTGCAGACTCCGGCACAGATACGCAGTATTTT.

This chain joins TRBV23-1 and TRBJ1-5; D is ambiguous. TRBV23-1 counts as an open reading frame of uncertain function. The CDR3 length is 15 residues. Trimming shortened V by 0 bases and J by 0 bases, and 6 bases separated the two germline ends. CDR3 loop: CASSQSASSNQPQHF. The CDR3 nucleotides read TGCGCCAGCAGTCAATCGGCCAGTAGCAATCAGCCCCAGCATTTT.

The J gene is TRBJ2-3, the V gene TRBV27, with 11 bases fitting TRBD1. Germline CDR1 reads MNHEY; CDR2 reads SMNVEV (reference sequence). This CDR3 is built from 15 residues. V shed 6 bases and J 4 bases; nucleotides not matched to a gene: 6. The CDR3 coding sequence is TGTGCCAGCAGCGAGTTGGGACAGGGGGCAGATACGCAGTATTTT. It translates to CASSELGQGADTQYF.

The V and J genes are TRBV11-2 and TRBJ2-7; D perhaps matches TRBD2 (6 bases). CDR3 length: 14 residues. V was cut by 1 base and J by 6 bases, with 13 bases left in between. The V gene's germline CDR1 is SGHAT and CDR2 FQNNGV. The CDR3 DNA reads as TGTGCCAGCAGCTTAGGTGGCGGAGGGACCGAGCAGTACTTC. It is translated as CASSLGGGGTEQYF. Full variable domain (remainder filled in from reference TRBV11-2 and TRBJ2-7): EAGVAQSPRYKIIEKRQSVAFWCNPISGHATLYWYQQILGQGPKLLIQFQNNGVVDDSQLPKDRFSAERLKGVDSTLKIQPAKLEDSAVYLCASSLGGGGTEQYFGPGTRLTVT.

This clone was observed a handful of times. The rearrangement uses TRBV6-5 and TRBJ1-6; 7 bases are shared with TRBD1. V was clipped by 6 bases and J by 7 bases; unmatched bases: 6. CDR1 is MNHEY, CDR2 SVGAGI, per germline. The CDR3 sequence is 14 residues long. The CDR3 region has the DNA TGTGCCAGCAGCGCCGCGACAGGGAATTCACCCCTCCACTTT. It encodes CASSAATGNSPLHF.

The CDR3 region has the DNA TGTGCTAGTGGTTTGGTAACGGGAGCATCCTACAATGAGCAGTTCTTC. Residues: CASGLVTGASYNEQFF. The chain employs TRBV12-5 and TRBJ2-1; maybe TRBD2 (6 bases). CDR1 LGHNT and CDR2 FRNRAP come from the germline V gene. CDR3 length: 16 amino acids. Trimming took off 0 bases at V and 1 base at J, with 10 bases between the two ends.

CDR3 protein: CASSPLPSYEQYF. The CDR3 DNA reads as TGTGCCAGCAGCCCCCTTCCCTCGTACGAGCAGTACTTC. The rearrangement links TRBV5-4 to TRBJ2-7, with D unclear. Germline-derived CDR1 and CDR2 are SGHNT and YYREEE (reference sequence). Trimming removed 4 bases from V and 4 bases from J, with 12 bases in between. The CDR3 totals 13 residues.

The V call is TRBV11-2, the J call TRBJ2-7; a weak D match, TRBD1 (6 bases). V gave up 4 bases and J gave up 6 bases, with 16 bases separating them. From germline, CDR1 is SGHAT and CDR2 FQNNGV. CDR3 length equals 14 residues. Here the CDR3 reads CASSSGTTDTEQYF. The CDR3 coding sequence is TGTGCCAGCAGCTCGGGGACAACAGATACCGAGCAGTACTTC.